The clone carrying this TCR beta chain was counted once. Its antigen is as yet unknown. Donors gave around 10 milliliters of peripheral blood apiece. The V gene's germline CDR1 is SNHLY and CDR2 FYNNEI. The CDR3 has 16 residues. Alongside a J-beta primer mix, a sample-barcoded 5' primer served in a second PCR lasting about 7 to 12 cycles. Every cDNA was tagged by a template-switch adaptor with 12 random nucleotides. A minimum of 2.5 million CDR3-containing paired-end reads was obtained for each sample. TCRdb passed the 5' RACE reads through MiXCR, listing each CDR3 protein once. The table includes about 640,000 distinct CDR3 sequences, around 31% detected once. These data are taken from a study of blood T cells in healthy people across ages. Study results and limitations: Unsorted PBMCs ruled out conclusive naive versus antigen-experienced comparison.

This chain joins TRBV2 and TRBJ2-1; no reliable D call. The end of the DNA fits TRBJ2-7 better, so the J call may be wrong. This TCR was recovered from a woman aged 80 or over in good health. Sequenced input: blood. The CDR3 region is CASSESLARPYNEQYF. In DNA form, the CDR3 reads TGTGCCAGCAGTGAATCATTGGCCCGACCCTACAATGAGCAGTACTTC.